This TCR beta chain was recovered during a study of blood T cell dynamics during melanoma immunotherapy. Study-wide findings and caveats: Disease-control patients' PBMC repertoires became either more clonal or more diverse at W3.

Comment on this clone: Its specificity is unknown.

Described time point: pre-treatment baseline. Blood was drawn before treatment and at week 3 after checkpoint blockade. Patients with prior systemic cancer treatment, concomitant immunosuppressants, or other active malignancies were excluded. This CDR3 has 14 amino acids. With V trimmed by 3 bases and J by 5 bases, 7 bases remained unmatched. Germline V gene sequence: CDR1 SGHNT, CDR2 YYREEE (reference sequence). Some clones are missing from TCRdb's copy, which holds only in-frame ones; the method was immunoSEQ multiplex PCR. The profile shows 9,000 to 13,000 clones, roughly nine tenths of them singletons.

This rearrangement joins TRBV5-4 to TRBJ1-2, with 7 bases identical to TRBD1. The specimen was blood, collected from a patient treated with checkpoint blockade. The receptor was isolated from a human donor with melanoma. The CDR3 DNA sequence: TGTGCCAGCAGCTGGGGACAGAAGGGGTATGGCTACACCTTC. Translated: CASSWGQKGYGYTF.